These 12 T cell receptor beta chains came from one sample sequenced in a study of blood T cell repertoires in COVID-19. The method was immunoSEQ multiplex PCR; TCRdb's version includes in-frame clones alone and lacks a portion of them. The data contain 450,000 to 500,000 clones, 75% to 90% of them seen just once; the ten biggest clones take up roughly 8%. Material for sequencing was PBMCs or T cells enriched from blood (not recorded which). These receptors were collected from a woman in her fifties or sixties who had recovered from COVID-19.

The table lists this clone with a count of one. The rearrangement joins TRBV2 to TRBJ2-1; 9 bases match TRBD2. Germline V gives CDR1 SNHLY, CDR2 FYNNEI. The CDR3 runs to 15 residues. Losses at the gene ends were 7 bases for V and 6 bases for J; bases not matched to a gene: 10. The CDR3 coding sequence is TGTGCCAGCACTCGAAGCGGGGGGTTAACCAATGAGCAGTTCTTC. This translates into CASTRSGGLTNEQFF.

Notes on this clone: Other DNA sequences within the sample encode an identical CDR3. The V and J genes are TRBV18 and TRBJ1-2; possible D gene TRBD1, 6 bases. The CDR3 length is 13 residues. Germline CDR1 KGHSH, CDR2 LQKENI. With 3 bases removed from V and 2 bases from J, the gap between germline ends came to 7 bases. Here the CDR3 reads CASSPDRNYGYTF. The CDR3 DNA is TGTGCCAGCTCACCGGACAGAAACTATGGCTACACCTTC.

The chain employs TRBV5-1 and TRBJ2-7; 10 nucleotides agree with TRBD1. Losses at the gene ends were 0 bases for V and 3 bases for J; bases not matched to a gene: 6. Germline-derived CDR1 and CDR2 are SGHRS and YFSETQ. CDR3 length equals 16 residues. This CDR3 reads CASSLAGTGAIYEQYV. In DNA form, the CDR3 reads TGCGCCAGCAGCTTGGCCGGGACAGGGGCGATCTACGAGCAGTACGTC.

The chain carries TRBV11-2 and TRBJ2-2, with 7 positions matching TRBD1. CDR1 and CDR2 from the germline V gene are SGHAT and FQNNGV. Unmatched junction bases numbered 8, after V lost 5 bases and J lost 5 bases. This CDR3 comprises 15 residues. CDR3 bases: TGTGCCAGCAGCCAGGGGGATCGAGGGACCGGGGAGCTGTTTTTT. Amino acids: CASSQGDRGTGELFF. The variable domain in full, with the rest retrieved from reference TRBV11-2 and TRBJ2-2, is EAGVAQSPRYKIIEKRQSVAFWCNPISGHATLYWYQQILGQGPKLLIQFQNNGVVDDSQLPKDRFSAERLKGVDSTLKIQPAKLEDSAVYLCASSQGDRGTGELFFGEGSRLTVL.

V is TRBV5-1 and J is TRBJ2-3; maybe TRBD1 (5 bases). V was pared by 4 bases and J by 2 bases, with 11 bases between. Germline CDR1 is SGHRS and CDR2 is YFSETQ. CDR3 length: 14 amino acids. The DNA for the CDR3 is TGCGCCAGCAGCATACAGGAGAACACAGATACGCAGTATTTT. The encoded protein is CASSIQENTDTQYF.

This chain uses TRBV5-4 with TRBJ1-1, with TRBD1 matching over 8 bases. V was pared by 1 base and J by 4 bases, with 3 bases of the junction left unmatched. The CDR3 is made up of 14 amino acids. Germline V gene lookup returns CDR1 SGHNT and CDR2 YYREEE (reference sequence). CDR3 coding DNA: TGTGCCAGCAGCTTGCAACAGGGGGGCACTGAAGCTTTCTTT. This encodes CASSLQQGGTEAFF.

The chain has TRBV10-3 and TRBJ1-2, with a weak D call TRBD1 (6 bases). Germline V CDR1 and CDR2: ENHRY, SYGVKD. The CDR3 has 14 amino acids. Deletions cut 6 bases from V and 0 bases from J, with 11 bases between. CDR3 residues: CAIRRDTANYGYTF. The CDR3 DNA is TGTGCCATCAGACGGGACACCGCTAACTATGGCTACACCTTC.

On this clone itself: This sample also contains other DNA sequences that code for the same CDR3. The V call is TRBV20-1, the J call TRBJ1-1; no reliable D call. Germline loops: CDR1 DFQATT, CDR2 SNEGSKA (reference sequence). CDR3 length: 11 residues. V lost 1 base, J lost 5 bases, and 5 bases lay in between. The CDR3 reads CSARGRTEAFF. The CDR3 bases are TGCAGTGCTAGAGGTAGAACTGAAGCTTTCTTT.

This clone was found once. The V gene is TRBV2, the J gene TRBJ1-3; 7 bases line up with TRBD1. Germline trimming cut 4 bases from V and 4 bases from J; bases unmatched to any gene: 4. The length of the CDR3 is 14 residues. Germline-derived CDR1 and CDR2 are SNHLY and FYNNEI. CDR3: CASSGGQRGNTIYF. CDR3 bases: TGTGCCAGCAGTGGGGGACAGCGAGGAAACACCATATATTTT.

The rearrangement links TRBV24-1 to TRBJ2-1; a possible D gene is TRBD2 (5 bases). Looked up from germline, CDR1 is KGHDR and CDR2 is SFDVKD. With 2 bases removed from V and 4 bases from J, the gap between germline ends came to 17 bases. This CDR3 has 17 amino acids. In nucleotides, the CDR3 is TGTGCCACCAGTGATTACCCCAGGCAGTCGGGATACAATGAGCAGTTCTTC. Translation gives CATSDYPRQSGYNEQFF.

The rearrangement links TRBV7-2 to TRBJ2-4, with 8 bases fitting TRBD2. Germline CDR1 and CDR2: SGHTA and FQGNSA. V shed 8 bases, J shed 3 bases, and the junction held 6 bases outside the gene matches. The length of the CDR3 is 14 residues. The CDR3 nucleotides are TGTGCCAGCGCCTCGGGGGGGGTCAAAAACATTCAGTACTTC. Encoded protein: CASASGGVKNIQYF. Using reference TRBV7-2 and TRBJ2-4 for the parts outside the CDR3, the full variable domain is GAGVSQSPSNKVTEKGKDVELRCDPISGHTALYWYRQSLGQGLEFLIYFQGNSAPDKSGLPSDRFSAERTGGSVSTLTIQRTQQEDSAVYLCASASGGVKNIQYFGAGTRLSVL.

This chain connects TRBV30 to TRBJ2-3, with a possible D match to TRBD2 (7 bases). The CDR3 sequence is 15 residues long. The ends were cut back, 0 bases at V and 0 bases at J, with 10 bases in the middle. Germline V gives CDR1 GTSNPN, CDR2 SVGIG (reference sequence). Here the CDR3 reads CAWSVRGASTDTQYF. The CDR3, as DNA: TGTGCCTGGAGTGTACGGGGGGCTAGCACAGATACGCAGTATTTT. The whole variable domain, remainder taken from reference TRBV30 and TRBJ2-3, is SQTIHQWPATLVQPVGSPLSLECTVEGTSNPNLYWYRQAAGRGLQLLFYSVGIGQISSEVPQNLSASRPQDRQFILSSKKLLLSDSGFYLCAWSVRGASTDTQYFGPGTRLTVL.